Listed here are 26 T cell receptor beta chains from one sample, sequenced in a study of human T cells and chemical hapten exposure. TCRdb re-derived calls from the RACE reads in MiXCR, one entry per CDR3 protein. This table holds 300,000 to 400,000 distinct CDR3 sequences, 5.1% found once. Documented time point: pre-sensitization, week 0. Treatment denoted: therapeutic diphenylcyclopropenone sensitization with weekly scalp DPC. Sequences were derived from whole blood, sampled in connection with sensitization to the hapten diphenylcyclopropenone (DPC). The receptors were sampled from a woman aged 45-59 years with alopecia areata. Some clones in this sample may be carry-over from other donors' samples.

The rearrangement joins TRBV6-2 or TRBV6-3 to TRBJ2-1; 12 positions match TRBD2. The CDR3 is made up of 16 amino acids. Germline V CDR1 and CDR2: MNHEY, SVGEGT. J was trimmed by 7 bases and V by 4 bases; bases with no gene match: 8. This CDR3 reads CASSFPLAGGGNEQFF. CDR3 nucleotides: TGTGCCAGCAGTTTTCCCCTAGCGGGAGGGGGGAATGAGCAGTTCTTC.

The gene calls are TRBV5-1 and TRBJ2-1; the match to TRBD2 covers 10 bases. Trimming at V came to 4 bases and at J to 4 bases, leaving 8 bases not matched to a gene. This CDR3 is 16 amino acids long. Germline CDR1 reads SGHRS; CDR2 reads YFSETQ. CDR3 DNA sequence: TGCGCCAGCAGCCTCGAATTTAGCGGGAGGTACAATGAGCAGTTCTTC. Translating gives CASSLEFSGRYNEQFF.

This clonotype was recorded at least ten times. The rearrangement uses TRBV4-1 and TRBJ2-5; D gene unclear. Per the germline V gene, CDR1 is MGHRA and CDR2 is YSYEKL. Trimming left V 0 bases short and J 6 bases short, with 17 bases between. This CDR3 is 16 amino acids long. The CDR3 is CASSQEALVTEQTQYF. In nucleotides, the CDR3 is TGCGCCAGCAGCCAAGAAGCGTTAGTAACAGAACAGACCCAGTACTTC.

This clonotype was observed many times. J is TRBJ2-7 and V is TRBV6-1, with D possibly matching TRBD1 (6 bases). Germline CDR1 is MNHNS and CDR2 is SASEGT. This CDR3 has 13 residues. V was trimmed by 8 bases and J by 2 bases, leaving 13 bases between them. DNA of the CDR3: TGTGCCAGCGCCCGTGGGGGCCCCTACGAGCAGTACTTC. It specifies CASARGGPYEQYF.

This clonotype came up many times. The chain uses TRBV29-1 and TRBJ2-1; 9 nucleotides line up with TRBD1. Germline V CDR1 and CDR2: SQVTM, ANQGSEA. After removal of 1 base from V and 7 bases from J, the junction contained 5 bases not matched to a gene. CDR3 length: 14 amino acids. CDR3 loop: CSVEGTGEGNEQFF. As DNA, the CDR3 is TGCAGCGTTGAAGGGACAGGGGAAGGGAATGAGCAGTTCTTC.

This clonotype was observed many times. The V call is TRBV4-2, the J call TRBJ1-2; possible D gene TRBD1, 5 bases. In germline, CDR1 is LGHNA, CDR2 YNFKEQ. V was cut by 0 bases and J by 4 bases, with 9 bases left in between. CDR3 length equals 14 residues. The DNA of the CDR3 is TGTGCCAGCAGCCAAGATACGGGGGTCTATGGCTACACCTTC. Amino acids: CASSQDTGVYGYTF.

This clonotype was detected ten times or more. The V call is TRBV12-3 or TRBV12-4, the J call TRBJ2-1; D is undetermined. The CDR3 runs 14 residues. The V and J ends lost 6 bases and 7 bases respectively, with 16 bases between them. The CDR3 region is CASRPIDGWNEQFF. The DNA of the CDR3 is TGTGCCAGCAGGCCGATTGACGGGTGGAATGAGCAGTTCTTC.

This clonotype has more than one count but fewer than ten. The V call is TRBV6-2 or TRBV6-3, the J call TRBJ2-1; D remains ambiguous. The CDR3 is made up of 13 amino acids. CDR1 and CDR2 from the germline V gene are MNHEY and SVGEGT. Trimming took off 5 bases at V and 7 bases at J, with 12 bases between the two ends. CDR3 region: CASSTPVGNEQFF. The CDR3 DNA sequence: TGTGCCAGCAGTACCCCAGTGGGGAATGAGCAGTTCTTC.

The chain carries TRBV4-2 and TRBJ1-5; 8 nucleotides align to TRBD1. Germline V CDR1 and CDR2: LGHNA, YNFKEQ. The V segment lost 0 bases and the J segment 5 bases; nucleotides outside the gene matches: 15. CDR3 length: 19 amino acids. The CDR3 DNA sequence: TGTGCCAGCAGCCAAGAAGAATCGGGGGGCCCAGGGGGCTATCAGCCCCAGCATTTT. This encodes CASSQEESGGPGGYQPQHF.

The CDR3 DNA reads as TGTGCCAGCAGACCGACAGGGGAGCCGACTAACTATGGCTACACCTTC. Translated, it gives CASRPTGEPTNYGYTF. This sequence joins TRBV27 and TRBJ1-2, with 8 bases lining up with TRBD1. Per the germline V gene, CDR1 is MNHEY and CDR2 is SMNVEV (reference sequence). The length of the CDR3 is 16 residues. The junction had 9 bases not matched to a gene; V was cut back by 6 bases and J by 0 bases.

This rearrangement joins TRBV20-1 to TRBJ1-1; D gene unclear. The CDR3 consists of 12 residues. V was trimmed by 5 bases and J by 0 bases, leaving 7 bases between them. Germline-derived CDR1 and CDR2 are DFQATT and SNEGSKA (reference sequence). CDR3 nucleotides: TGCAGTGCTGAAACACTGAACACTGAAGCTTTCTTT. As protein: CSAETLNTEAFF.

This clonotype was picked up many times. This CDR3 reads CASSLTNEQFF. CDR3 coding DNA: TGTGCCAGCAGCTTAACGAATGAGCAGTTCTTC. This rearrangement joins TRBV12-3 or TRBV12-4 to TRBJ2-1; no clear D gene. V lost 6 bases to trimming and J lost 7 bases, with 7 bases between them. CDR3 length: 11 amino acids.

This clonotype appeared a few times. This chain joins TRBV6-5 and TRBJ2-3, with 9 bases matching TRBD2. Germline trimming cut 3 bases from V and 7 bases from J; bases unmatched to any gene: 8. The CDR3 is made up of 15 amino acids. The germline CDR1 and CDR2 sequences are MNHEY and SVGAGI. This CDR3 is CASSYGVAGEYTQYF. Written as DNA, the CDR3 is TGTGCCAGCAGTTATGGAGTAGCGGGAGAGTATACGCAGTATTTT.

This clonotype showed up many times. V and J are TRBV6-5 and TRBJ1-1; no reliable D call. This CDR3 region has 14 residues. From germline, CDR1 is MNHEY and CDR2 SVGAGI. Trimming took 0 bases from V and 2 from J, leaving 7 bases between them. CDR3 amino acids: CASSYSVRNTEAFF. The CDR3 nucleotides are TGTGCCAGCAGTTACTCGGTCAGAAACACTGAAGCTTTCTTT.

The table lists this clonotype with many counts. The chain recombines TRBV3-1 with TRBJ2-7; D uncertain. The germline gives CDR1 LGHDT, CDR2 YNNKEL (reference sequence). This CDR3 region has 12 residues. V lost 1 base and J 7 bases, leaving 8 bases between the germline ends. The CDR3 region is CASSQALGEQYF. CDR3 nucleotides: TGTGCCAGCAGCCAAGCGCTCGGAGAGCAGTACTTC.

This clonotype came up many times. The chain recombines TRBV21-1 with TRBJ2-7; no DNA check was done on the table's D call, TRBD1. TRBV21-1 corresponds to a pseudogene. CDR3 size: 16 residues. The CDR3 nucleotides are TGTGCCAGCAGCAAAGAGGAACAGGGGGCCTCCTACGAGCAGTACTTC. It specifies CASSKEEQGASYEQYF.

This clonotype was recorded at least ten times. This chain connects TRBV9 to TRBJ2-7, with 7 positions matching TRBD2. This CDR3 has 13 amino acids. The V gene end was trimmed by 2 bases and the J gene end by 6 bases; junction bases not matched to a gene: 5. Per germline, CDR1 SGDLS and CDR2 YYNGEE. CDR3 in DNA: TGTGCCAGCAGCGTGGGAGGGGCCACCGAGCAGTACTTC. Protein: CASSVGGATEQYF.

Comment on this clonotype: Possible read error: a much larger clone is one base away. V gene TRBV12-3 or TRBV12-4 combines with J gene TRBJ2-7; tentatively, D is TRBD1 or TRBD2 (5 bases each). CDR3 length equals 12 residues. The ends were cut back, 4 bases at V and 6 bases at J, with 10 bases in the middle. The CDR3 is CASSYEGSEQYF. The CDR3 DNA reads as TGTGCCAGCAGTTACGAGGGGAGCGAGCAGTACTTC.

This clonotype was seen ten or more times. The chain carries TRBV2 and TRBJ2-1; possibly TRBD1 for D (5 bases). The CDR3 contains 14 residues. V was cut by 4 bases and J by 7 bases, with 14 bases left in between. Per germline, CDR1 SNHLY and CDR2 FYNNEI. CDR3 nucleotides: TGTGCCAGCAGTGCCCGTGGGGCCCAGAATGAGCAGTTCTTC. Translated: CASSARGAQNEQFF.

This clonotype was observed a handful of times. The chain is built from TRBV2 and TRBJ1-1; no reliable D call. CDR1 SNHLY and CDR2 FYNNEI come from the germline V gene. The CDR3 sequence is 15 residues long. V was shortened by 3 bases and J by 0 bases, with 11 bases between the two germline ends. CDR3 bases: TGTGCCAGCAGTGAGGGTACACTCATGAACACTGAAGCTTTCTTT. It codes for CASSEGTLMNTEAFF.

In this sample, this clonotype turned up many times. The rearrangement joins TRBV7-9 to TRBJ2-7; D uncertain. CDR3 size: 12 residues. V lost 4 bases and J lost 5, with 9 bases in between. The germline V gene encodes CDR1 SEHNR and CDR2 FQNEAQ (reference sequence). The CDR3 DNA follows: TGTGCCAGCAGCTCCGTAGAGAACGAGCAGTACTTC. This encodes CASSSVENEQYF.

In its sample, this clonotype was seen many times. The rearrangement joins TRBV12-3 or TRBV12-4 to TRBJ2-7, with D hard to call. This CDR3 has 14 residues. V dropped 4 bases and J dropped 0 bases, with 10 bases sitting between them. In DNA, the CDR3 is TGTGCCAGCAGTTGGCTACACGACTCCTACGAGCAGTACTTC. It encodes CASSWLHDSYEQYF.

This clonotype was found many times. This chain uses TRBV7-2 with TRBJ2-3; 9 nucleotides line up with TRBD2. Germline assignment: CDR1 SGHTA and CDR2 FQGNSA. This CDR3 is 16 amino acids long. With V trimmed by 5 bases and J by 4 bases, 10 bases remained unmatched. CDR3 nucleotide sequence: TGTGCCAGCAGCCCCTTAGCGGGAGTCGGGGCAGATACGCAGTATTTT. As protein: CASSPLAGVGADTQYF.

This clonotype was seen many times. This chain links TRBV29-1 with TRBJ2-1; 15 bases are shared with TRBD2. Germline V gene sequence: CDR1 SQVTM, CDR2 ANQGSEA. CDR3 size: 18 residues. The V gene end was trimmed by 5 bases and the J gene end by 1 base; junction bases not matched to a gene: 9. The CDR3 DNA sequence: TGCAGCGTTAAACCGGGACTAGCGGGGGGACATTCCTACAATGAGCAGTTCTTC. This translates into CSVKPGLAGGHSYNEQFF.

The chain joins TRBV18 to TRBJ1-2, with D maybe TRBD1 (6 bases). V gave up 8 bases and J gave up 4 bases, with 17 bases separating them. Germline assignment: CDR1 KGHSH and CDR2 LQKENI. The CDR3 sequence is 14 residues long. The CDR3 nucleotides are TGTGCCAGCGCCGAGAGACAGGAATTCTATGGCTACACCTTC. Translating it yields CASAERQEFYGYTF.

This clonotype was seen ten or more times. The V gene is TRBV3-1, the J gene TRBJ2-7; tentatively, D is TRBD2 (6 bases). The germline V and J ends were trimmed by 4 bases and 4 bases, with 14 bases remaining between them. Per the germline V gene, CDR1 is LGHDT and CDR2 is YNNKEL (reference sequence). The CDR3 is made up of 14 amino acids. The CDR3 nucleotides read TGTGCCAGCAGCCCCGCGCCGGGGAGGTACGAGCAGTACTTC. Translating gives CASSPAPGRYEQYF.